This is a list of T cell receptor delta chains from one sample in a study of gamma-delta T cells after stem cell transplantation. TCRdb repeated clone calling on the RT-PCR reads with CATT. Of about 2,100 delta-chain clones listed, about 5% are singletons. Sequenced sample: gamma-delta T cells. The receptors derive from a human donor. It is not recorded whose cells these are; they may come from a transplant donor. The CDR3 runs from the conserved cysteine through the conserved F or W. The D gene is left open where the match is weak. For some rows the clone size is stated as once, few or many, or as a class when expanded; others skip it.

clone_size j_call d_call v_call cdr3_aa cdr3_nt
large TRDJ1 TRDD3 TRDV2 CACDTVGGSPDKLIF TGTGCCTGTGACACCGTTGGGGGATCCCCCGATAAACTCATCTTT
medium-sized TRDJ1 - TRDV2 CSDTNTDKLIF TGTTCGGATACTAACACCGATAAACTCATCTTT
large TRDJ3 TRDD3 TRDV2 CACDTVGGPSWDTRQMFF TGTGCCTGTGACACCGTTGGGGGACCTTCCTGGGACACCCGACAGATGTTTTTC
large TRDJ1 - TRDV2 CACDTVGPASSDHPYTDKLIF TGTGCCTGTGACACCGTCGGACCTGCTTCCTCAGACCACCCTTACACCGATAAACTCATCTTT
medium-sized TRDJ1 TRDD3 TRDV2 CACDKLGDSPTDKLIF TGTGCCTGTGACAAACTGGGGGATAGTCCTACCGATAAACTCATCTTT
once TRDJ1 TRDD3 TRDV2 CACDTVSTLGSNTDKLIF TGTGCCTGTGACACCGTCTCGACACTGGGGTCCAACACCGATAAACTCATCTTT
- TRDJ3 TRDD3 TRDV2 CACDRVLGDASWDTRQMFF TGTGCCTGTGACCGCGTACTGGGGGACGCCTCCTGGGACACCCGACAGATGTTTTTC
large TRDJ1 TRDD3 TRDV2 CACDTLLGDTGPRSTDKLIF TGTGCCTGTGACACCTTACTGGGGGATACCGGCCCGAGGAGCACCGATAAACTCATCTTT
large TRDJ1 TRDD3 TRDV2 CACDTVRGILSTWADKLIF TGTGCCTGTGACACCGTAAGGGGGATACTTTCAACTTGGGCCGATAAACTCATCTTT
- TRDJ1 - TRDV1 CALGERAGGSRITDKLIF TGTGCTCTTGGGGAGAGGGCCGGCGGGTCCCGTATCACCGATAAACTCATCTTT
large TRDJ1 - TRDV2 CACDGLTAGPNKGSADKLIF TGTGCCTGTGACGGCCTTACTGCGGGTCCAAACAAAGGGAGCGCCGATAAACTCATCTTT
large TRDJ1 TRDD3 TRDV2 CACDRLGDRGDKLIF TGTGCCTGTGACCGCCTGGGGGATCGAGGCGATAAACTCATCTTT
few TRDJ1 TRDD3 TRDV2 CACDLLGAPTDKLIF TGTGCCTGTGATTTACTGGGGGCCCCTACCGATAAACTCATCTTT
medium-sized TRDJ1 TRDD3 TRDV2 CACDTIPQTGDPTDKLIF TGTGCCTGTGACACCATTCCCCAAACTGGGGATCCCACCGATAAACTCATCTTT
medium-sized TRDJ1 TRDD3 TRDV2 CACDTVTGGRAMLPHTDKLIF TGTGCCTGTGACACCGTCACTGGGGGACGCGCAATGTTGCCCCACACCGATAAACTCATCTTT
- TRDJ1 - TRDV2 CACDTVATGDPYTDKLIF TGTGCCTGTGACACCGTAGCAACTGGCGACCCGTACACCGATAAACTCATCTTT
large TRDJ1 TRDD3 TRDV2 CACDTVGTRGGSKLIF TGTGCCTGTGACACGGTCGGAACTCGGGGGGGATCCAAACTCATCTTT
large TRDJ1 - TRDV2 CACDTLITSNYTDKLIF TGTGCCTGTGACACCCTAATAACCTCCAATTACACCGATAAACTCATCTTT
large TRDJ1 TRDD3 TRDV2 CACDLLRSRGLGDPKNTDKLIF TGTGCCTGTGACCTTTTAAGATCTCGAGGACTGGGGGACCCGAAGAACACCGATAAACTCATCTTT
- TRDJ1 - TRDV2 CACDTLGATVDKLIF TGTGCCTGTGACACGTTGGGGGCTACGGTCGATAAACTCATCTTT
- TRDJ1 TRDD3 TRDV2 CACDLLGDTDKLIF TGTGCCTGTGACCTACTGGGGGACACCGATAAACTCATCTTT
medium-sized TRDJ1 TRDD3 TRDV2 CACDSVGGMSDKLIF TGTGCCTGTGACAGCGTCGGGGGGATGAGTGATAAACTCATCTTT
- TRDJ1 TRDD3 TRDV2 CACGNFWGTLSRPPGGTDKLIF TGTGCCTGTGGCAATTTCTGGGGGACACTCTCACGACCACCCGGTGGCACCGATAAACTCATCTTT
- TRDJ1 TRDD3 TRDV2 CACDILRGYARFTDKLIF TGTGCCTGTGACATCTTAAGGGGATACGCAAGGTTCACCGATAAACTCATCTTT
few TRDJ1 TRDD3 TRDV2 CACDKLLGVPEGLIF TGTGCCTGTGACAAACTACTGGGGGTCCCTGAGGGACTCATCTTT